Below, 16 T cell receptor beta chains from the same sample are listed, as sequenced in a study of cytomegalovirus exposure and HLA in healthy donors. The PCR contained 60 Vbeta and 13 Jbeta primers. The assay was immunoSEQ multiplex PCR, and TCRdb's table has in-frame clones only and misses some. The table has under 200,000 clones, less than 90% seen once. Sequenced: PBMCs. Receptors were obtained from a woman in her twenties or thirties in good health and CMV-seronegative.

The J gene is TRBJ2-7, the V gene TRBV2, with 9 bases aligning to TRBD1. The CDR3 length is 15 residues. Germline V gene lookup returns CDR1 SNHLY and CDR2 FYNNEI. Losses at the gene ends were 0 bases for V and 6 bases for J; bases not matched to a gene: 6. The CDR3 bases are TGTGCCAGCAGTGAAGCCGGGACAGGGCTGGGCGAGCAGTACTTC. It codes for CASSEAGTGLGEQYF.

The chain links TRBV6-6 to TRBJ2-7, with D hard to call. The ends were cut back, 6 bases at V and 6 bases at J, with 9 bases in the middle. CDR1 MNHNY and CDR2 SVGAGI come from the germline V gene (reference sequence). CDR3 length: 11 amino acids. CDR3 residues: CASSSISEQYF. CDR3 DNA sequence: TGTGCCAGCAGCTCTATATCCGAGCAGTACTTC.

This sequence joins TRBV5-1 and TRBJ1-4, with D possibly matching TRBD1 (5 bases). Trimming cost V 0 bases and J 0 bases, with 18 bases left between them. CDR1 is SGHRS and CDR2 is YFSETQ in the germline V gene. The CDR3 spans 19 residues. CDR3 sequence reads: CASSLVPPAGGATNEKLFF. CDR3 DNA: TGCGCCAGCAGCTTGGTCCCCCCCGCCGGGGGGGCAACTAATGAAAAACTGTTTTTT.

This chain uses TRBV9 with TRBJ2-7; TRBD2 matches 13 bases. V lost 3 bases, J lost 4 bases, and 1 base stayed unmatched. The CDR3 has 14 amino acids. In germline, CDR1 is SGDLS, CDR2 YYNGEE. The CDR3 coding sequence is TGTGCCAGCAGCGAGGGACTAGCGGGATACGAGCAGTACTTC. Translating gives CASSEGLAGYEQYF.

This clone was recorded a few times. The rearrangement uses TRBV11-1 and TRBJ2-3; the match to TRBD2 covers 9 bases. The V segment lost 6 bases and the J segment 2 bases; nucleotides outside the gene matches: 15. CDR1 and CDR2 (germline): SGHAT, FQDESV (reference sequence). The CDR3 spans 18 residues. CDR3 nucleotides: TGTGCCAGCAGTTTTTCCCGCCCAGCGGGAGGTACCACAGATACGCAGTATTTT. Encoded protein: CASSFSRPAGGTTDTQYF.

The chain uses TRBV4-1 and TRBJ1-1, with a possible D match to TRBD1 (6 bases). Trimming removed 0 bases at V and 5 bases at J, with 10 bases between. CDR1 MGHRA and CDR2 YSYEKL come from the germline V gene. This CDR3 spans 14 amino acids. The CDR3 region is CASSQEQGFTEAFF. As DNA, the CDR3 is TGCGCCAGCAGCCAAGAACAGGGTTTTACTGAAGCTTTCTTT.

The chain combines TRBV19 with TRBJ1-5; TRBD1 agrees at 9 bases. CDR1 is LNHDA, CDR2 SQIVND, per germline (reference sequence). The CDR3 is 16 amino acids. J gave up 6 bases and V 7 bases, and 13 bases lay outside the gene matches. CDR3 bases: TGTGCCAGTATTCGCCGGGGGACAGGGTTAAGTCAGCCCCAGCATTTT. It translates to CASIRRGTGLSQPQHF.

The gene calls are TRBV27 and TRBJ1-4; D is possibly TRBD1 (5 bases). Germline V lookup: CDR1 MNHEY, CDR2 SMNVEV (reference sequence). Deletions cut 2 bases from V and 4 bases from J, with 11 bases between. CDR3 length equals 15 residues. CDR3 loop: CASSLRSGLNEKLFF. CDR3 in DNA: TGTGCCAGCAGTTTAAGGTCAGGGCTTAATGAAAAACTGTTTTTT.

The V and J genes are TRBV10-3 and TRBJ2-3; D perhaps matches TRBD1 (7 bases). Germline V gene sequence: CDR1 ENHRY, CDR2 SYGVKD. The CDR3 is 18 amino acids. Trimming took off 4 bases at V and 8 bases at J, with 28 bases between the two ends. This chain's CDR3 is CAISGAEDRDPQGGTQYF. The CDR3 DNA follows: TGTGCCATCAGTGGGGCAGAAGACCGGGACCCCCAGGGGGGTACGCAGTATTTT.

The gene calls are TRBV7-6 and TRBJ2-1, with TRBD2 matching 11 bases. The CDR3 has 15 amino acids. Trimming removed 5 bases from V and 10 bases from J; junction bases left unmatched: 10. Germline values: CDR1 SGHVS, CDR2 FNYEAQ. CDR3 sequence (DNA): TGTGCCAGCAGCCCGGCTAGCGGGGGGCTAGGGGAGCAGTTCTTC. It specifies CASSPASGGLGEQFF. The full variable domain, in which reference TRBV7-6 and TRBJ2-1 provide the parts outside the CDR3, is GAGVSQSPRYKVTKRGQDVALRCDPISGHVSLYWYRQALGQGPEFLTYFNYEAQQDKSGLPNDRFSAERPEGSISTLTIQRTEQRDSAMYRCASSPASGGLGEQFFGPGTRLTVL.

V and J are TRBV12-5 and TRBJ2-3, with 9 bases that match TRBD2. The V gene's germline CDR1 is LGHNT and CDR2 FRNRAP. Trimming took 1 base from V and 6 from J; bases not matched to a gene: 2. CDR3 length equals 14 residues. CDR3 coding DNA: TGTGCTAGTGGTTTGGGCGGGAGGGCCGATACGCAGTATTTT. Its protein is CASGLGGRADTQYF.

Only a few counts were recorded for this clone. This sequence joins TRBV29-1 and TRBJ1-2, with 10 bases lining up with TRBD1. The J segment lost 7 bases and the V segment lost 3 bases, leaving 5 bases of the junction unmatched. The CDR3 runs to 13 residues. Germline V CDR1 and CDR2: SQVTM, ANQGSEA. The CDR3 DNA reads as TGCAGCGTTGACGACAGGGGGCCAGGTGGCTACACCTTC. Residues: CSVDDRGPGGYTF.

This rearrangement joins TRBV29-1 to TRBJ2-5, with 9 positions matching TRBD1. This CDR3 has 13 residues. Germline values: CDR1 SQVTM, CDR2 ANQGSEA. Unmatched junction bases numbered 10, after V lost 7 bases and J lost 7 bases. The CDR3 spells CSATGGGDVTQYF. For the CDR3, the DNA is TGCAGCGCAACAGGGGGCGGAGATGTGACCCAGTACTTC.

V usage is TRBV5-1 and J usage is TRBJ2-7, with 8 bases lining up with TRBD2. The CDR3 is 16 amino acids. The V gene end was trimmed by 2 bases and the J gene end by 0 bases; junction bases not matched to a gene: 7. Germline V gene lookup returns CDR1 SGHRS and CDR2 YFSETQ. The CDR3 reads CASSFATGTSSYEQYF. The CDR3 DNA follows: TGCGCCAGCAGCTTCGCAACCGGGACTAGCTCCTACGAGCAGTACTTC.

This chain links TRBV10-1 with TRBJ2-5; 8 bases line up with TRBD2. CDR3 length: 13 amino acids. Trimming at V came to 3 bases and at J to 4 bases, leaving 1 base not matched to a gene. Looked up from germline, CDR1 is WNHNN and CDR2 is SYGVQD (reference sequence). The CDR3 loop is CASSETSGETQYF. The CDR3 DNA reads as TGCGCCAGCAGTGAAACTAGCGGAGAGACCCAGTACTTC.

The V gene is TRBV21-1, the J gene TRBJ2-4; TRBD1, the D gene given by the table, was not confirmed from the DNA. TRBV21-1 is recorded as a pseudogene. CDR3 length: 15 residues. This CDR3 is CASSKFHRGQNIQYF. CDR3 sequence (DNA): TGTGCCAGCAGCAAATTCCACAGGGGGCAAAACATTCAGTACTTC.